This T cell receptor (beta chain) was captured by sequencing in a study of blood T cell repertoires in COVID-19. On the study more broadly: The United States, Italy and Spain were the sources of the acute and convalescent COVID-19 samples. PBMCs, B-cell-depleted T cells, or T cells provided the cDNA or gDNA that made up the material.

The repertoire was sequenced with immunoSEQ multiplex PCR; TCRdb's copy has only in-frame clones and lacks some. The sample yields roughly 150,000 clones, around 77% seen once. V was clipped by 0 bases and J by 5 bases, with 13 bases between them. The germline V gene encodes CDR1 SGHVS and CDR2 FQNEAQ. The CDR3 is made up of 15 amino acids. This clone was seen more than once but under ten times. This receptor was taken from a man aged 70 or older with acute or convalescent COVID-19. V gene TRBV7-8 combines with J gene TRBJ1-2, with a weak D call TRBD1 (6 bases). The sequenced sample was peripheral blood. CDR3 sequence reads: CASSLATGILYGYTF. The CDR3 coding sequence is TGTGCCAGCAGCTTAGCTACAGGGATCCTGTATGGCTACACCTTC. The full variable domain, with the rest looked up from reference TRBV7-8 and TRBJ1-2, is GAGVSQSPRYKVAKRGQDVALRCDPISGHVSLFWYQQALGQGPEFLTYFQNEAQLDKSGLPSDRFFAERPEGSVSTLKIQRTQQEDSAVYLCASSLATGILYGYTFGSGTRLTVV.